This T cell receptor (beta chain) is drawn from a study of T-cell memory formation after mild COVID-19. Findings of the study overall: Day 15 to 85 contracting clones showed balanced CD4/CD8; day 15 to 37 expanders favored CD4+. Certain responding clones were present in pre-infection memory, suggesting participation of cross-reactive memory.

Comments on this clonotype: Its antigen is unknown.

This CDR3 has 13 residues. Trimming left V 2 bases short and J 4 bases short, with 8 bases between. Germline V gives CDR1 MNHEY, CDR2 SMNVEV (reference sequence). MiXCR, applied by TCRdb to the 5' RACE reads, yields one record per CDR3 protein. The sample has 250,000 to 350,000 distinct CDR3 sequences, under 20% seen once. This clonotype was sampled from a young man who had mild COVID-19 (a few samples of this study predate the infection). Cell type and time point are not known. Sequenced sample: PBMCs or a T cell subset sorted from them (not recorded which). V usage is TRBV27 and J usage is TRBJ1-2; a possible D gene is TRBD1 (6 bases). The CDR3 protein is CASSLRGGYGYTF. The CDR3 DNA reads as TGTGCCAGCAGTTTAAGGGGGGGCTATGGCTACACCTTC.